This is a list of T cell receptor beta chains from one sample in a study of T cell responses to AZD1222 COVID-19 vaccine. Sequencing used immunoSEQ multiplex PCR; TCRdb keeps in-frame clones, though not all of them. The sample carries about 180,000 clones, over 85% recorded once. The starting material was peripheral blood, obtained 28 days after the second dose of the MenACWY control vaccine. All receptors come from an adult who received the MenACWY meningococcal vaccine as a control. CDR3s include the opening cysteine and the closing phenylalanine or tryptophan. A D gene is named only where the DNA matches it firmly. Expanded clones get a size class; other rows say once, few or many, or leave the size out.

v_gene	j_gene	abundance	d_gene	CDR3aa	CDR3nt
TRBV19	TRBJ1-2	NA	NA	CASISDRRYGYTF	TGTGCCAGTATTTCCGACAGGCGCTATGGCTACACCTTC
TRBV6-5	TRBJ1-4	NA	TRBD1	CASRRTGYNEKLFF	TGTGCCAGCAGGCGGACAGGGTATAATGAAAAACTGTTTTTT
TRBV6-6	TRBJ1-5	NA	NA	CASSFEYRSGQPQHF	TGTGCCAGCAGTTTTGAATACAGAAGCGGACAGCCCCAGCATTTT
TRBV9	TRBJ2-7	NA	TRBD1	CASSAYRGEQYF	TGTGCCAGCAGCGCCTACAGGGGCGAGCAGTACTTC
TRBV28	TRBJ1-4	NA	NA	CASRNRGEKLFF	TGTGCCAGCAGGAACAGAGGCGAAAAACTGTTTTTT
TRBV7-3	TRBJ2-3	NA	TRBD2	CASSPGVAGGLTDTQYF	TGTGCCAGCAGCCCAGGGGTAGCGGGGGGCCTTACGGATACGCAGTATTTT
TRBV7-8	TRBJ2-2	NA	TRBD1	CASSLLLTGLVTGELFF	TGTGCCAGCAGCTTACTGTTGACAGGGTTGGTCACCGGGGAGCTGTTTTTT
TRBV28	TRBJ1-5	NA	NA	CASSFQSGNQPQHF	TGTGCCAGCAGTTTTCAGTCGGGCAATCAGCCCCAGCATTTT
TRBV4-2	TRBJ1-1	NA	TRBD1	CASSLDRESTEAFF	TGTGCCAGCAGCCTTGACAGGGAAAGCACTGAAGCTTTCTTT
TRBV5-8	TRBJ1-1	NA	NA	CASSLGPQVNTEAFF	TGTGCCAGCAGCTTGGGACCCCAAGTGAACACTGAAGCTTTCTTT
TRBV4-2	TRBJ1-5	once	NA	CASSRRASNQPQHF	TGTGCCAGCAGCCGCCGGGCCTCCAATCAGCCCCAGCATTTT
TRBV3-1/TRBV3-2	TRBJ2-7	NA	NA	CASARDSTFGGQYF	TGTGCCAGCGCGAGGGACTCCACTTTCGGCGGGCAGTACTTC
TRBV7-8	TRBJ1-3	few	TRBD1	CASSLGTGQGNTIYF	TGTGCCAGCAGCTTGGGGACAGGGCAAGGAAACACCATATATTTT
TRBV12-3/TRBV12-4	TRBJ1-4	NA	NA	CASSFGASEKLFF	TGTGCCAGCAGTTTCGGGGCGAGTGAAAAACTGTTTTTT
TRBV19	TRBJ2-1	NA	NA	CASRQTAGIDNEQFF	TGTGCCAGTAGGCAAACGGCAGGGATCGATAATGAGCAGTTCTTC
TRBV5-1	TRBJ2-7	NA	TRBD1	CASSTGQGFNEQYF	TGCGCCAGCAGCACTGGACAGGGGTTCAACGAGCAGTACTTC
TRBV18	TRBJ1-1	NA	TRBD1	CASSRQGANTEAFF	TGTGCCAGCTCACGACAGGGTGCGAACACTGAAGCTTTCTTT
TRBV3-1/TRBV3-2	TRBJ1-1	NA	NA	CASSQEGWGTEAFF	TGTGCCAGCAGCCAAGAGGGGTGGGGCACTGAAGCTTTCTTT
TRBV5-1	TRBJ1-2	NA	TRBD1	CASSPRQGYHGYTF	TGCGCCAGCAGCCCAAGACAGGGGTACCATGGCTACACCTTC
TRBV4-1	TRBJ1-6	once	NA	CASSQDENRVYNSPLHF	TGCGCCAGCAGCCAAGATGAGAATAGGGTCTATAATTCACCCCTCCACTTT
TRBV4-3	TRBJ2-5	NA	NA	CASSQVRAAETQYF	TGCGCCAGCAGCCAAGTTCGAGCGGCGGAGACCCAGTACTTC
TRBV6-1	TRBJ1-2	NA	NA	CASSGIYRGGDYGYTF	TGTGCCAGCAGTGGAATCTACCGGGGAGGTGACTATGGCTACACCTTC
TRBV19	TRBJ1-3	NA	NA	CASTGTLWNTIYF	TGTGCCAGTACCGGGACATTGTGGAACACCATATATTTT
TRBV18	TRBJ2-5	NA	NA	CASSAGLRRIETQYF	TGTGCCAGCTCAGCCGGACTGCGGCGTATAGAGACCCAGTACTTC
TRBV5-1	TRBJ1-1	NA	NA	CASSSGTRRGAFF	TGCGCCAGCAGCTCTGGGACACGACGAGGAGCTTTCTTT
TRBV6-5	TRBJ1-1	NA	NA	CASRSFTEAFF	TGTGCCAGCAGATCCTTCACTGAAGCTTTCTTT
TRBV4-3	TRBJ1-3	NA	NA	CASSQDSGGTIYF	TGCGCCAGCAGCCAAGACTCGGGCGGCACCATATATTTT
TRBV5-4	TRBJ1-3	NA	NA	CASSFQQESGTIYF	TGTGCCAGCAGCTTTCAACAGGAAAGTGGCACCATATATTTT
TRBV14	TRBJ2-3	NA	NA	CASSPLNGADTQYF	TGTGCCAGCAGCCCACTCAATGGGGCAGATACGCAGTATTTT
TRBV7-2	TRBJ1-4	NA	NA	CASSFAFANEKLFF	TGTGCCAGCAGCTTCGCATTTGCTAATGAAAAACTGTTTTTT
TRBV5-1	TRBJ1-4	NA	NA	CASSQGQNEKLFF	TGCGCCAGCAGTCAAGGGCAGAATGAAAAACTGTTTTTT
TRBV2	TRBJ2-2	NA	NA	CASRPGMGYSGELFF	TGTGCCAGCAGACCAGGAATGGGGTACTCCGGGGAGCTGTTTTTT
TRBV11-2	TRBJ1-4	NA	NA	CASRTLANEKLFF	TGTGCCAGCAGGACTTTGGCTAATGAAAAACTGTTTTTT
TRBV18	TRBJ1-3	NA	NA	CASSSAPGNTIYF	TGTGCCAGCTCATCTGCTCCGGGGAACACCATATATTTT
TRBV6-6	TRBJ2-3	NA	NA	CASSPRTDTQYF	TGTGCCAGCAGTCCTCGTACAGATACGCAGTATTTT
TRBV30	TRBJ2-5	NA	NA	CAWRWTVETQYF	TGTGCCTGGAGGTGGACAGTTGAGACCCAGTACTTC
TRBV5-1	TRBJ2-7	NA	TRBD2	CASSLEPSGGSYEQYF	TGCGCCAGCAGCTTGGAGCCTAGCGGGGGCTCCTACGAGCAGTACTTC
TRBV13	TRBJ1-4	NA	NA	CASSGYREPNEKLFF	TGTGCCAGCAGCGGATACAGGGAGCCTAATGAAAAACTGTTTTTT
TRBV6-5	TRBJ1-1	NA	NA	CASSYRRQMNTEAFF	TGTGCCAGCAGTTATCGTCGACAAATGAACACTGAAGCTTTCTTT
TRBV7-3	TRBJ1-1	NA	NA	CASSSGTEAFF	TGTGCCAGCAGCTCTGGCACTGAAGCTTTCTTT
TRBV6-5	TRBJ1-1	once	NA	CASSWESGEAFF	TGTGCCAGCAGTTGGGAGTCCGGTGAAGCTTTCTTT
TRBV5-4	TRBJ1-2	once	NA	CASSPGDSRYGYTF	TGTGCCAGCAGCCCAGGAGACAGCCGCTATGGCTACACCTTC
TRBV5-1	TRBJ1-1	NA	TRBD1	CASSPRDRNTEAFF	TGCGCCAGCAGCCCCCGGGACAGAAACACTGAAGCTTTCTTT
TRBV20-1	TRBJ2-7	NA	TRBD1	CSASGQGNYEQYF	TGCAGTGCGAGTGGACAGGGGAACTACGAGCAGTACTTC
TRBV11-1	TRBJ1-1	NA	TRBD1	CASSFGDRVNTEAFF	TGTGCCAGCAGCTTCGGGGACAGGGTGAACACTGAAGCTTTCTTT
TRBV18	TRBJ1-1	NA	NA	CASSPQSMNTEAFF	TGTGCCAGCTCACCACAGAGTATGAACACTGAAGCTTTCTTT
TRBV4-1	TRBJ1-4	NA	NA	CASSQGTTNEKLFF	TGCGCCAGCAGCCAGGGGACAACTAATGAAAAACTGTTTTTT